The present entry profiles one T cell receptor (beta chain) with its context. This clone turned up a few times. It has no known antigen specificity. No base qualities exist here, and no much larger clone lies one base off it. The CDR3 numbers 13 residues from cysteine through phenylalanine. Just the 39-base CDR3 DNA is kept, in frame starting at base 1. As encoded in the germline V gene, CDR1 is SGHDN while CDR2 is FVKESK. Cut back by 2 bases and 4 bases, the V and J ends lie 6 bases apart. The data originate from a study of CD8+ T cells in alopecia areata (dated by TCRdb to 2016 to 2018). For the wider study: Treated patients were enrolled in an open-label pilot trial of oral tofacitinib at 5 to 10 mg twice daily for moderate-to-severe alopecia areata. Disease severity in treated patients was measured with the SALT score, which quantifies the percentage of affected scalp surface area. Scalp clonality was compared across normal scalp (n=4), patchy alopecia areata scalp (n=8), and alopecia totalis/universalis scalp (n=8). TCRbeta CDR3 regions were amplified by immunoSEQ multiplex PCR with 35 Vbeta forward and 13 Jbeta reverse primers. Patients stayed on tofacitinib for 6 to 18 months and then had 6 months of follow-up off drug so that delayed response and recurrence could be assessed. To study T cell clonal expansion in alopecia areata, the researchers applied high-throughput TCRbeta sequencing to both the C3H/HeJ mouse model and human patients. The RNA source kit depended on sample type: the PAXgene miRNA kit for fixed scalp, the miRNeasy kit for PBMCs, and the RNeasy kit for mouse skin. Tofacitinib-treated patients had biopsies at baseline and at 4 and 24 weeks of treatment, with a later scalp biopsy in several patients. In humans, TCRbeta sequencing was performed on scalp tissue and on sorted CD4+ and CD8+ peripheral blood T cells from healthy controls and from patients with patchy or totalis/universalis alopecia areata.

Libraries were built with the immunoSEQ multiplex PCR assay. RNA was extracted from all samples and reverse transcribed into cDNA, which served as template for TCR sequencing. First-strand cDNA was synthesized with SuperScript III using a 2:1 mix of oligo-dT and random hexamers. Amplification bias was assessed with a synthetic immune receptor repertoire, and residual bias was removed computationally. Per the authors' processing: Raw reads were preprocessed to remove errors, and CDR3 was defined by IMGT conventions from the conserved cysteine to phenylalanine. To get clonality, Shannon entropy was normalized by log2 of the number of productive unique TCRs and the result was subtracted from 1. CD4 or CD8 identity of scalp clones was inferred by cross-referencing scalp TCRbeta sequences with sorted blood CD4 and CD8 repertoires. In TCRdb, the immuneACCESS table is reduced to in-frame sequences with V and J assigned. These tables do not hold every clone; where another copy was compared, an unresolved V gene accounts for under half, and the others remain unexplained. V and J calls and clone size follow that table, whereas D and trimming were derived from the DNA. The sample data list 150,000 or so clones, and about three fifths of these were observed just once. In total, the top ten clones hold 15% to 20% of the sample.

Broader findings and caveats from the paper: TCR sequences shared between patients were less clear than in mice, possibly partly because of HLA diversity in the patient population. Because the treated cohort was small and included a single nonresponder, larger studies are needed to assess links between baseline CD8+ expansion and response. Compared with normal scalp, lesional scalp, particularly in alopecia totalis/universalis, had higher clonality and more expanded CD8+ clones, which suggests antigenic drive. Tofacitinib significantly decreased scalp clonality and the number of expanded CD8+ clones among the top 100 scalp clones. Many expanded lesional clones were found to persist in scalp and blood during tofacitinib treatment, and relapse after treatment cessation may be partly explained by this persistence. Unlike mouse skin, which is dominated by gammadelta T cells, normal human skin has resident alphabeta T cells that are also sequenced, and this complicates analysis of the scalp TCR repertoire.

What the treatment or condition label conveys for this sample: oral pan-JAK inhibitor, 5-10 mg twice daily. Lesional scalp punch biopsies and peripheral blood were obtained from alopecia areata patients. PBMCs were isolated by density centrifugation and stained for CD3, CD4 and CD8, and CD4+ and CD8+ T cells were sorted on a FACSAria. The rearranged segments are TRBV14 and TRBJ1-5, with the D segment identity uncertain. The sequences come from CD4+ T cells sorted from blood, collected at approximately week 60, from a patient treated with tofacitinib. The sequence was obtained from a human donor with alopecia areata. The sequenced DNA is TGTGCCAGCAGCCAAAGAGCGAATCAGCCCCAGCATTTT. It is translated as CASSQRANQPQHF.